This paragraph covers one T cell receptor (beta chain) sequence. What it recognizes is unknown. The sample comes from a study of cytomegalovirus exposure and HLA in healthy donors. About the study: Earlier work reported approximately 110 million unique TCR beta sequences from 150 million to 200 million T cells.

Trimming left V 2 bases short and J 5 bases short, with 16 bases between. The CDR3 loop spans 15 amino acids. CDR1 is MGHRA, CDR2 YSYEKL, per germline. Points from the study as a whole: Several of the most significant clusters appeared linked to common viral pathogens, based on a later analysis. TCR beta sequences numbering 15,000 to 20,000 were associated with HLA alleles at 0.05 false discovery rate in a later analysis. Reports described diagnosis of cytomegalovirus status by the classifier as highly specific and sensitive.

With 60 Vbeta and 13 Jbeta primers, the PCR was carried out. Generated by immunoSEQ multiplex PCR, the TCRdb table keeps only in-frame clones and is missing some. This sample's table reports some 120,000 clones. The origin of this receptor is a woman aged 60-75 years in good health and CMV-seronegative. Input material: PBMCs. V gene TRBV4-1 combines with J gene TRBJ2-7, with D tentatively TRBD2 (7 bases). In nucleotides, the CDR3 is TGCGCCAGCAGCCAACCCGTCAGGGGAGGGAACGAGCAGTACTTC. Protein sequence: CASSQPVRGGNEQYF.